These 15 T cell receptor beta chains originate from one sample sequenced in a study of T cell changes during pregnancy in multiple sclerosis (dated by TCRdb to the late 2010s). Library prep was done by the immunoSEQ multiplex PCR assay. What TCRdb holds here is the immuneACCESS table cut down to in-frame rearrangements. Part of the clones is not present; checked against another copy, under half of the missing clones reflect an unresolved V gene, and the others are unexplained. The sample table lists tens of thousands of clones, 90% of them with a count of one. The top ten clonotypes cover 5.5% to 8% of the sample. Specimen: CD8+ T cells from peripheral blood mononuclear cells, collected in the third trimester of pregnancy. Receptor source: a female donor with multiple sclerosis, enrolled in a pregnancy study.

The V call is TRBV7-8, the J call TRBJ2-3; 9 nucleotides match TRBD2. Trimming removed 6 bases from V and 2 bases from J; junction bases left unmatched: 6. The V gene's germline CDR1 is SGHVS and CDR2 FQNEAQ. The CDR3 has 15 residues. In nucleotides, the CDR3 is TGTGCCAGCAGGGCTAGCGGGATGGCCACAGATACGCAGTATTTT. Its translation is CASRASGMATDTQYF.

This chain connects TRBV13 to TRBJ2-1; the match to TRBD2 covers 11 bases. V was pared by 4 bases and J by 5 bases, with 7 bases of the junction left unmatched. The V gene's germline CDR1 is PRHDT and CDR2 FYEKMQ (reference sequence). The CDR3 has 16 residues. The CDR3 DNA is TGTGCCAGCAGCTGGGGTAGCGGGGGGGCCCACAATGAGCAGTTCTTC. It encodes CASSWGSGGAHNEQFF.

This rearrangement joins TRBV28 to TRBJ2-7, with no clear D. Germline CDR1 MDHEN, CDR2 SYDVKM. The V end was cut by 3 bases, the J end by 1 base, with 4 bases between. This CDR3 contains 12 residues. CDR3 in amino acids: CASSFQSYEQYF. The DNA for the CDR3 is TGTGCCAGCAGTTTTCAATCCTACGAGCAGTACTTC.

The rearrangement links TRBV15 to TRBJ2-3; TRBD2 matches 11 bases. Looked up from germline, CDR1 is LNHNV and CDR2 is YYDKDF (reference sequence). CDR3 length: 17 amino acids. Trimming removed 3 bases from V and 0 bases from J; junction bases left unmatched: 5. The CDR3 is CATSSAGTSGSTDTQYF. CDR3 coding DNA: TGTGCCACCAGCAGCGCCGGGACTAGCGGTAGCACAGATACGCAGTATTTT.

This chain joins TRBV4-2 and TRBJ2-7; tentatively, D is TRBD1 (5 bases). V was trimmed by 4 bases and J by 6 bases, leaving 19 bases between them. CDR1 is LGHNA, CDR2 YNFKEQ, per germline. CDR3 length: 15 amino acids. CDR3 sequence: CASSPPGVGASEQYF. The CDR3 DNA reads TGTGCCAGCAGCCCCCCGGGCGTTGGGGCGAGCGAGCAGTACTTC.

The chain carries TRBV9 and TRBJ2-3; D is possibly TRBD2 (6 bases). CDR1 and CDR2 from the germline V gene are SGDLS and YYNGEE. The CDR3 contains 15 residues. V shed 0 bases and J shed 3 bases, with 11 bases lying between them. This CDR3 reads CASSVAGGWTDTQYF. DNA of the CDR3: TGTGCCAGCAGCGTAGCTGGAGGGTGGACAGATACGCAGTATTTT.

The chain recombines TRBV13 with TRBJ2-5; 11 bases line up with TRBD2. CDR3 size: 16 residues. CDR1 PRHDT and CDR2 FYEKMQ come from the germline V gene (reference sequence). V lost 5 bases, J lost 5 bases, and 10 bases stayed unmatched. CDR3 loop: CASSTGTSGIGETQYF. Here the CDR3 DNA reads TGTGCCAGCAGCACTGGGACTAGCGGAATTGGGGAGACCCAGTACTTC.

The V call is TRBV2, the J call TRBJ1-6, with D uncertain. The germline V gene has CDR1 SNHLY and CDR2 FYNNEI. V shed 2 bases and J shed 7 bases, with 9 bases lying between them. This CDR3 has 14 amino acids. The CDR3 coding sequence is TGTGCCAGCAGTGAAAATCGGGAAAATTCACCCCTCCACTTT. It encodes CASSENRENSPLHF.

The chain joins TRBV27 to TRBJ2-1; TRBD2 matches at 8 bases. Germline CDR1 reads MNHEY; CDR2 reads SMNVEV (reference sequence). J was trimmed by 4 bases and V by 4 bases; bases with no gene match: 6. This CDR3 has 15 amino acids. Here the CDR3 DNA reads TGTGCCAGCAGTTATGGGGCGGGGGGTTACAATGAGCAGTTCTTC. Translated: CASSYGAGGYNEQFF.

This clone was observed a single time. The gene calls are TRBV7-3 and TRBJ2-3; 11 bases line up with TRBD2. This CDR3 region has 16 residues. Trimming cost V 2 bases and J 3 bases; bases outside gene matches: 4. Germline CDR1 is SGHTA and CDR2 is FQGTGA. The DNA of the CDR3 is TGTGCCAGCAGCTTAGGAGGGACTAGCGGTACAGATACGCAGTATTTT. This encodes CASSLGGTSGTDTQYF.

The chain carries TRBV6-4 and TRBJ2-1, with 9 bases matching TRBD2. J was trimmed by 4 bases and V by 3 bases; bases with no gene match: 4. The germline gives CDR1 MRHNA, CDR2 SNTAGT. This CDR3 contains 15 residues. DNA of the CDR3: TGTGCCAGCAGTGAGGCTAGCGGGGAGTACAATGAGCAGTTCTTC. Its translation: CASSEASGEYNEQFF.

The rearrangement links TRBV7-9 to TRBJ2-7; D is possibly TRBD1 (5 bases). The CDR3 has 15 amino acids. Germline CDR1 is SEHNR and CDR2 is FQNEAQ (reference sequence). Trimming took off 5 bases at V and 0 bases at J, with 14 bases between the two ends. CDR3 nucleotides: TGTGCCAGCAGCGTAGACAGCCTAAACTCCTACGAGCAGTACTTC. This gives the protein CASSVDSLNSYEQYF.

This chain uses TRBV2 with TRBJ2-7, with TRBD2 matching over 8 bases. Per germline, CDR1 SNHLY and CDR2 FYNNEI. The CDR3 loop spans 14 amino acids. V dropped 7 bases and J dropped 0; count of bases not matched to a gene: 5. The CDR3 is CASTGGILSYEQYF. The CDR3 bases are TGTGCCAGCACGGGGGGGATCCTCTCCTACGAGCAGTACTTC.

The chain carries TRBV27 and TRBJ2-1; 10 positions match TRBD2. Trimming at V came to 7 bases and at J to 4 bases, leaving 7 bases not matched to a gene. The V gene's germline CDR1 is MNHEY and CDR2 SMNVEV (reference sequence). The CDR3 spans 15 residues. CDR3 DNA: TGTGCCAGCACCGCTAGCGGGGGCGCTTACAATGAGCAGTTCTTC. Encoded protein: CASTASGGAYNEQFF.

The CDR3 reads CASRPRGLETQYF. CDR3 coding DNA: TGTGCCAGCAGACCAAGAGGCTTGGAGACCCAGTACTTC. This rearrangement joins TRBV14 to TRBJ2-5, with D unresolved. Trimming removed 6 bases at V and 5 bases at J, with 13 bases between. Germline V CDR1 and CDR2: SGHDN, FVKESK. This CDR3 comprises 13 residues.